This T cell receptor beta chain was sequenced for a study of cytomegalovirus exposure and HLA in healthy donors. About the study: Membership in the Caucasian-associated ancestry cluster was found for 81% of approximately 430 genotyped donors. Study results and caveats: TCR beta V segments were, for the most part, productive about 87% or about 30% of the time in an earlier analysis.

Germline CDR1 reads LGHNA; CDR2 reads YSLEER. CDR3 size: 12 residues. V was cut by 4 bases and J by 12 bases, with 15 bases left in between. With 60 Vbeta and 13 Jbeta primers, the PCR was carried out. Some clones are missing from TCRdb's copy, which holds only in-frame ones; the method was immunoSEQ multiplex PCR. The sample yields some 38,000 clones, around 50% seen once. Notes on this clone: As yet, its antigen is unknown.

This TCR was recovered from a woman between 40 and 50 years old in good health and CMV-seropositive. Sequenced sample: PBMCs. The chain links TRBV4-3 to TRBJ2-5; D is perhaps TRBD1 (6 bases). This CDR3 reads CASSPRQVGKYF. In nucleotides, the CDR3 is TGCGCCAGCAGCCCCCGACAGGTAGGGAAGTACTTC.